The 22 T cell receptor beta chains in this list originate from one sample, sequenced in a study of T cells after yellow fever vaccination (dated by TCRdb to about 2019). Sample treatment or condition, as interpreted from the label and publication: live attenuated yellow fever vaccine strain. The library was prepared using 5' RACE. Sequencing used an Illumina HiSeq 2500. The raw public reads went through TCRdb reprocessing: fastp at Q25, MiXCR clone calling, in-frame beta chains kept. Rows are unified per CDR3 protein, each entry keeping the most common DNA and genes. In all, the sample holds hundreds of thousands of distinct CDR3 sequences, and approximately 10% of those were seen once. The ten top clones hold around 18% of the sample. The sample here was PBMCs, taken on the day of the first yellow fever vaccination. All receptors derive from a young man who received the YFV17D yellow fever vaccine.

The V gene is TRBV4-2, the J gene TRBJ1-2; 9 bases align to TRBD1. This CDR3 is 18 amino acids long. The J segment lost 4 bases and the V segment lost 1 base, leaving 13 bases of the junction unmatched. Germline V lookup: CDR1 LGHNA, CDR2 YNFKEQ. CDR3 in DNA: TGTGCCAGCAGCCAAGGTGATGGGACAGGGCTGACGGGCTATGGCTACACCTTC. Protein product: CASSQGDGTGLTGYGYTF.

The chain has TRBV29-1 and TRBJ1-2, with no clear D. In germline, CDR1 is SQVTM, CDR2 ANQGSEA. The CDR3 runs 12 residues. Trimming pared 6 bases from V and 3 bases from J, leaving 11 bases between. The CDR3 DNA follows: TGCAGCGTCGGCGGACTCGACTATGGCTACACCTTC. Residues: CSVGGLDYGYTF.

This clonotype was found many times. The rearrangement uses TRBV9 and TRBJ1-1; a possible D gene is TRBD1 (6 bases). V dropped 0 bases and J dropped 1 base, with 10 bases sitting between them. The CDR3 has 15 amino acids. Germline-derived CDR1 and CDR2 are SGDLS and YYNGEE. CDR3 protein: CASSVVQGQNTEAFF. The DNA of the CDR3 is TGTGCCAGCAGCGTAGTGCAGGGACAGAACACTGAAGCTTTCTTT.

There are many counts of this clonotype. The chain has TRBV7-8 and TRBJ1-6; 10 bases fit TRBD1. This CDR3 contains 14 residues. Germline values: CDR1 SGHVS, CDR2 FQNEAQ. Germline trimming cut 1 base from V and 10 bases from J; bases unmatched to any gene: 1. CDR3 residues: CASSLGGQGSPLHF. The CDR3 DNA sequence: TGTGCCAGCAGCTTAGGGGGACAGGGGTCACCCCTCCACTTT.

This clonotype was counted once. This chain joins TRBV5-1 and TRBJ2-1; D unclear. Germline CDR1 SGHRS, CDR2 YFSETQ. This CDR3 region has 13 residues. V was pared by 0 bases and J by 6 bases, with 7 bases between. The CDR3 region is CASSLGVGNEQFF. The CDR3 DNA reads TGCGCCAGCAGCTTGGGGGTAGGCAATGAGCAGTTCTTC.

The rearrangement joins TRBV7-9 to TRBJ1-4, with TRBD1 matching over 9 bases. The CDR3 runs 16 residues. Unmatched junction bases numbered 9, after V lost 5 bases and J lost 5 bases. The germline CDR1 and CDR2 sequences are SEHNR and FQNEAQ (reference sequence). The CDR3 DNA is TGTGCCAGCAGCGGGACAGGGCTGGGGAGAAATGAAAAACTGTTTTTT. Translating it yields CASSGTGLGRNEKLFF.

The chain uses TRBV6-2 or TRBV6-3 and TRBJ1-2, with D perhaps matching TRBD1 (6 bases). This CDR3 comprises 14 residues. The germline gives CDR1 MNHEY, CDR2 SVGEGT. With 6 bases removed from V and 4 bases from J, the gap between germline ends came to 15 bases. The CDR3 DNA reads TGTGCCAGCAGGAGGGGGGATCACGGCTATGGCTACACCTTC. Translation gives CASRRGDHGYGYTF.

This clonotype came up a few times. V gene TRBV7-2 combines with J gene TRBJ1-5; D possibly corresponds to TRBD1 (5 bases). The V end was cut by 1 base, the J end by 6 bases, with 13 bases between. The CDR3 contains 15 residues. The V gene's germline CDR1 is SGHTA and CDR2 FQGNSA. The CDR3 DNA sequence: TGTGCCAGCAGCTTAGGGGGCCCTATTATTCAGCCCCAGCATTTT. This codes for CASSLGGPIIQPQHF.

This clonotype was detected a few times. V and J are TRBV5-6 and TRBJ2-7; a possible D gene is TRBD1 (6 bases). CDR1 is SGHDT and CDR2 is YYEEEE in the germline V gene. V lost 0 bases, J lost 1 base, and 11 bases lay in between. The CDR3 totals 15 residues. The CDR3 region has the DNA TGTGCCAGCAGCTTGGTTCCAGGGGAATCCTACGAGCAGTACTTC. It is translated as CASSLVPGESYEQYF.

Only a few counts were recorded for this clonotype. J is TRBJ2-5 and V is TRBV11-2; tentatively, D is TRBD2 (5 bases). Germline CDR1 is SGHAT and CDR2 is FQNNGV. V dropped 5 bases and J dropped 4 bases, with 26 bases sitting between them. This CDR3 is built from 18 residues. The CDR3 loop is CASSTPTGGNPFRETQYF. The CDR3 DNA follows: TGTGCCAGCAGCACCCCTACCGGAGGAAACCCCTTCCGAGAGACCCAGTACTTC.

The chain is built from TRBV5-1 and TRBJ2-3; the D is unclear. Trimming removed 7 bases from V and 0 bases from J, with 9 bases in between. Germline CDR1 SGHRS, CDR2 YFSETQ. The CDR3 is 13 amino acids. The CDR3 reads CASRPTSTDTQYF. In nucleotides, the CDR3 is TGCGCCAGCCGCCCAACTAGCACAGATACGCAGTATTTT.

This clonotype came up a few times. In DNA, the CDR3 is TGTGCCAGCGTGGACCGGGCCCCGAATCAGCCCCAGCATTTT. Protein product: CASVDRAPNQPQHF. The V call is TRBV6-2 or TRBV6-3, the J call TRBJ1-5; D is unclear. CDR3 length: 14 residues. Germline-derived CDR1 and CDR2 are MNHEY and SVGEGT. Trimming cost V 8 bases and J 4 bases, with 15 bases left between them.

The genes are TRBV10-3 and TRBJ2-7; D is unresolved. The CDR3 extends over 13 amino acids. Germline V gene lookup returns CDR1 ENHRY and CDR2 SYGVKD. Trimming shortened V by 6 bases and J by 3 bases, and 12 bases separated the two germline ends. The CDR3 here is CAISPGLNYEQYV. The CDR3 DNA sequence: TGTGCCATCAGCCCCGGTCTAAACTACGAGCAGTACGTC.

The CDR3 bases are TGTGCCAGAAGCTACAGGGAACACTACGGTAACCACACGACTTTCTTT. Its protein is CARSYREHYGNHTTFF. The chain is built from TRBV5-3 and TRBJ1-1; the D gene is possibly TRBD1 (6 bases). TRBV5-3 is annotated as an ORF whose role is uncertain. There are 16 residues in the CDR3. The V end was cut by 3 bases, the J end by 12 bases, with 27 bases between.

The table lists this clonotype with a few counts. This chain joins TRBV10-3 and TRBJ2-2; 7 nucleotides match TRBD1. The V and J ends lost 6 bases and 2 bases, in that order; junction bases with no gene match: 6. The germline gives CDR1 ENHRY, CDR2 SYGVKD. CDR3 length equals 15 residues. DNA for the CDR3: TGTGCCATCAGCTCCGACAGGGACAACACCGGGGAGCTGTTTTTT. This translates into CAISSDRDNTGELFF.

This clonotype was detected a few times. The V and J genes are TRBV5-1 and TRBJ2-3; 8 nucleotides line up with TRBD2. The V gene end was trimmed by 5 bases and the J gene end by 5 bases; junction bases not matched to a gene: 10. There are 15 residues in the CDR3. CDR1 is SGHRS, CDR2 YFSETQ, per germline. CDR3 sequence: CASRMTGGREDTQYF. CDR3 coding DNA: TGCGCCAGCAGAATGACGGGGGGGCGTGAAGATACGCAGTATTTT. Full variable domain (missing parts from reference TRBV5-1 and TRBJ2-3): KAGVTQTPRYLIKTRGQQVTLSCSPISGHRSVSWYQQTPGQGLQFLFEYFSETQRNKGNFPGRFSGRQFSNSRSEMNVSTLELGDSALYLCASRMTGGREDTQYFGPGTRLTVL.

CDR3 sequence (DNA): TGTGCCAGCAGCCCCGAGAGGGGGGAGACCCAGTACTTC. The encoded protein is CASSPERGETQYF. The chain joins TRBV7-2 to TRBJ2-5; TRBD1 is a possible D gene (6 bases). Germline V gene data show CDR1 as SGHTA and CDR2 as FQGNSA. Trimming removed 5 bases at V and 5 bases at J, with 12 bases between. The CDR3 covers 13 residues.

The J gene is TRBJ2-7, the V gene TRBV6-2 or TRBV6-3; D possibly uses TRBD1 or TRBD2 (5 bases each). The CDR3 has 14 amino acids. V shed 11 bases and J shed 4 bases, with 21 bases lying between them. CDR1 is MNHEY, CDR2 SVGEGT, per germline. The CDR3 loop is CASSQGELVYEQYV. CDR3 DNA sequence: TGTGCCTCCTCTCAGGGAGAGCTTGTATACGAGCAGTACGTC.

This clonotype was counted ten times or more. The DNA is left out, because the CDR3 cannot be placed on it with certainty; the CDR3 is given as TCRdb lists it. The gene calls are TRBV20-1 and TRBJ2-7; the table calls TRBD1, which could not be checked here. The CDR3 is made up of 15 amino acids, end residues included. The germline gives CDR1 DFQATT, CDR2 SNEGSKA (reference sequence). CDR3 sequence: CSASPRVGTGTGNYV.

This chain uses TRBV15 with TRBJ1-6; TRBD1 aligns across 8 bases. CDR1 and CDR2 from the germline V gene are LNHNV and YYDKDF (reference sequence). The CDR3 spans 16 residues. Trimming removed 3 bases from V and 7 bases from J; junction bases left unmatched: 8. Here the CDR3 reads CATSRGGQGRNSPLHF. Written as DNA, the CDR3 is TGTGCCACCAGCAGGGGTGGACAGGGCCGGAATTCACCCCTCCACTTT.

The chain has TRBV3-1 and TRBJ2-7, with 8 nucleotides matching TRBD1. CDR3 length equals 14 residues. The germline V gene has CDR1 LGHDT and CDR2 YNNKEL (reference sequence). The V gene end was trimmed by 2 bases and the J gene end by 3 bases; junction bases not matched to a gene: 3. In nucleotides, the CDR3 is TGTGCCAGCAGCCAAAGGACAGGGATCTACGAGCAGTACTTC. It is translated as CASSQRTGIYEQYF.

On this clonotype: One end of the junction is discordant with germline, which a read error may explain. V gene TRBV20-1 combines with J gene TRBJ2-5; 8 nucleotides align to TRBD2. CDR1 and CDR2 from the germline V gene are DFQATT and SNEGSKA (reference sequence). The CDR3 has 15 residues. The CDR3 nucleotides are TGCAGTGCCCGGGGGGGCCGGGTTTGGCAAGAGACCCTGTACTTC. Translating gives CSARGGRVWQETLYF.